The clone carrying this T cell receptor (beta chain) came up once. The sample originates from a study of shared T cell receptors in the human thymus. Sequencing used immunoSEQ multiplex PCR; TCRdb keeps in-frame clones, though not all of them. This table has hundreds of thousands of clones, roughly 90% appearing once. Deletions cut 5 bases from V and 5 bases from J, with 23 bases between. CDR3 length: 17 amino acids. The V gene's germline CDR1 is SGHAT and CDR2 FQNNGV. In addition, the sample was reused for a study of human thymus T cells.

This sequence joins TRBV11-2 and TRBJ2-3; D possibly corresponds to TRBD2 (6 bases). Sequencing was performed on thymocytes. This sequence was found in a boy younger than two with a congenital heart defect. The CDR3 region has the DNA TGTGCCAGCAGCCTAAACCAGACGGGGGAGGATCGAGATACGCAGTATTTT. It codes for CASSLNQTGEDRDTQYF.